This T cell receptor (beta chain) emerged from a study of T cells in Graves' hyperthyroidism and ophthalmopathy. Broader study findings: Among clonotypes expanded in thyroid above 0.001, most were also found in blood.

Trimming took 6 bases from V and 3 from J, leaving 14 bases between them. The CDR3 totals 14 residues. Germline V gives CDR1 MNHEY, CDR2 SVGEGT. These patients, aged 18 to 65, had recently diagnosed hyperthyroidism lasting under 2 months. Patients with uncontrolled infections, other autoimmune diseases, pregnancy or lactation were excluded. Orbital computed tomography and thyroid ultrasound, together with serum TRAb and thyroxine and clinical symptoms, were used for diagnoses. TCR beta CDR3 regions were amplified from RNA. HTBI primers were employed in a first-round RT-PCR of the TCR CDR3. Each CDR3 protein gets one entry after TCRdb re-called the multiplex PCR reads with MiXCR. Here the sample spans around 300,000 distinct CDR3 sequences, 25% being singletons. Remarks on this clonotype: Its specificity is unknown.

Material: blood. The chain carries TRBV6-2 or TRBV6-3 and TRBJ2-5, with D tentatively TRBD1 (6 bases). This TCR was sampled from a man aged 40-49 years with Graves' hyperthyroidism that later progressed to Graves' ophthalmopathy. The CDR3 here is CASRSGKGEETQYF. The DNA for the CDR3 is TGTGCCAGCAGGTCTGGAAAGGGGGAAGAGACCCAGTACTTC.